The clone carrying this T cell receptor (beta chain) appeared a few times. Its antigen is undetermined. These data originate in a study of blood T cells in healthy people across ages. Next came a second PCR, run for about 7 to 12 cycles, which used a sample-barcoded 5' primer along with a J-beta primer mix. Sequencing recovered at least 2.5 million CDR3-containing paired-end reads from each sample. TCRdb re-called the 5' RACE reads with MiXCR, one entry per CDR3 protein. Of about 570,000 distinct CDR3 sequences detected, 25% to 30% appear once; the ten largest clones hold under 20%. Study-wide findings and caveats: No one knew whether donors had CMV, which possibly confounded expanded clonotype changes.

The TCR sequence derives from a woman in her seventies in good health. Sequenced material: blood.

In DNA form, the CDR3 reads TGTGCCAGCACCCGGCTATGGGGGTCCTACGAGCAGTACTTC. Translating it yields CASTRLWGSYEQYF. The rearrangement joins TRBV6-2 or TRBV6-3 to TRBJ2-7, with D perhaps being TRBD1 or TRBD2 (5 bases each). Germline-derived CDR1 and CDR2 are MNHEY and SVGEGT. The V end was cut by 7 bases, the J end by 1 base, with 14 bases between. The CDR3 covers 14 residues.